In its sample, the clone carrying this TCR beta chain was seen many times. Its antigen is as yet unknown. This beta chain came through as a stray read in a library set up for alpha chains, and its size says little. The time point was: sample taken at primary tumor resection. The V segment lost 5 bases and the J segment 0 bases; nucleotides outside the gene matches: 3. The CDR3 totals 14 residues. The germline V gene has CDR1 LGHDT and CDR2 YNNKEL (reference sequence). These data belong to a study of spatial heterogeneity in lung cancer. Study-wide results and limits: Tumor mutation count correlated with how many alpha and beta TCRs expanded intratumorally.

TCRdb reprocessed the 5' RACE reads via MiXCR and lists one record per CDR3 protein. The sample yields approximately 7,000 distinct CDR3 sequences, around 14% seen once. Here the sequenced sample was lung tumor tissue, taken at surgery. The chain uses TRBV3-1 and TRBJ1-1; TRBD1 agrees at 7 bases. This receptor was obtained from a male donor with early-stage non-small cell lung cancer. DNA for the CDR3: TGTGCCAGCAGCAGCGGGACAGTGAACACTGAAGCTTTCTTT. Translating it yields CASSSGTVNTEAFF. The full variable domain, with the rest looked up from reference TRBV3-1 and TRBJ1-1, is DTAVSQTPKYLVTQMGNDKSIKCEQNLGHDTMYWYKQDSKKFLKIMFSYNNKELIINETVPNRFSPKSPDKAHLNLHINSLELGDSAVYFCASSSGTVNTEAFFGQGTRLTVV.